This TCR beta chain was observed in a study of shared clonotypes between healthy human individuals (TCRdb year 2020). Looking at the study overall: The cohort included a few men and two women between 18 and 49 years of age. For each donor, CD4 naive and CD4 memory were each given three plates, CD8 naive was given two plates, and CD8 memory was given one plate. To estimate repertoire size and how much clonotypes are shared between individuals, the study performed deep sequencing of blood TCR repertoires from roughly five healthy adults. Different laboratories and diverse techniques were used to prepare libraries and sequence TCR repertoires, to increase sequencing depth and limit assay-specific biases. Each donor's leukapheresis produced roughly between roughly 0.85 and 9.5 billion PBMCs.

Findings and caveats that apply to the study as a whole: Sampling was limited to blood, and TCR repertoires in tissue likely differ from TCR repertoires in blood. Incomplete sequencing was indicated by rarefaction of sorted-subset datasets, despite the large sequencing depth. The genetic and exposure-history diversity represented was limited by the small number of donors. Based on pairwise subsampling, the degree of clonotype sharing among donors was expected to be affected by sequencing depth. Higher generation probabilities were observed for clonotypes shared by all four sorted-subset donors than for non-shared clonotypes. When a few donors were compared, the shared fraction of clonotypes was approximately 5% for naive CD4, about 4% for naive CD8, 2% to 2.5% for memory CD4, and approximately 0.4% for memory CD8. Naive subsets generally had larger estimated clonotype richness than memory subsets did.

Its CDR3 holds 12 amino acids, cysteine through phenylalanine. This entry keeps only the CDR3 DNA: 36 bases, framed from base 1. CDR1 and CDR2 (SNHLY, FYNNEI) derive from the germline V gene. Healthy HIV-negative adults with no recently reported acute infections or vaccinations were included as donors. All donors were Caucasian adults living in Nashville, Tennessee, USA. CD4+ T cells were enriched by magnetic negative selection; naive cells were then positively selected on CD45RA, and the negative fraction formed the memory subset. Blood was obtained by leukapheresis, after which PBMCs were separated by Ficoll-Histopaque density gradient centrifugation and cryopreserved in liquid nitrogen vapor phase. Purity and quantity of every magnetically sorted T cell population were checked by analytical flow cytometry. Each sorted fraction had its genomic DNA isolated and then quantified by UV absorbance on a Nanodrop 2000c.

A remark on this clone: There is no known antigen for this receptor. Base-call qualities are not available, and no considerably larger clone is one nucleotide away. In the same sample, other DNA sequences code for this CDR3.

TCR CDR3 regions were amplified from genomic DNA by multiplex PCR using the deep immunoSEQ assay. For each cell subset, the extracted genomic DNA was distributed evenly across all wells of several immunoSEQ 96-well plates, and each plate served as one replicate. For sorted subsets, around 200 ng genomic DNA, equal to 30,000 or so T cell genomes, was loaded into each replicate PCR. Purified libraries were measured with a Qubit 3.0 fluorometer, size-checked on a Bioanalyzer 2100, and measured again with the KAPA Library Quantification kit. Every immunoSEQ 96-well plate was sequenced on a dedicated single-read 150-cycle Illumina NextSeq 550 flow cell. In the authors' own workflow: Because the immunoSEQ output included only junctional sequences and no quality scores, the filtering could not be the same as the filtering used for full-length reads. Sequences were annotated with PyIR, a Python wrapper for IgBLAST v1.9, using IMGT germline references to assign V/J genes and CDR3. Reads with weak V/J assignments (E-value above 1e-6), missing CDR3, stop codons, out-of-frame junctions, or ambiguous translated residues were removed. V3J clonotypes were defined as sequences sharing an identical inferred V gene, J gene, and CDR3 amino acid sequence. The percentage overlap between two repertoires was calculated by dividing the number of shared unique clonotypes by the size of the smaller repertoire. Three approaches were used to assess repertoire richness: RTK rarefaction, the Chao1 estimator, and Recon v2.1 estimates of unobserved clonotypes. OLGA was used to compute generation probabilities for all TCRbeta clonotypes that the gDNA method yielded from a few donors. What TCRdb holds here is the immuneACCESS table cut down to in-frame rearrangements. Part of the clones is not present; checked against another copy, under half of the missing clones reflect an unresolved V gene, and the others are unexplained. V, J and clone size reflect that table, while D and trimming were determined from the DNA. The sample records some 2.4 million clones, over 85% of which are singletons. The top ten clonotypes cover roughly 0.39% of the sample.

This sequence originates from a man between 18 and 35 years old in good health. Some clones in this sample may be carry-over from other donors' samples. The V and J genes are TRBV2 and TRBJ2-5; tentative D gene TRBD2, with 5 bases matching. TRBJ2-7 explains the end of the DNA better; the J call may be wrong. Sequences were obtained from naive CD4+ T cells from PBMCs. Read against the paper, the sample's cell subset or site label means: CD45RA+ positively selected. The bases read TGTGCCAGCCGCAACCGGGGCTACGAGCAGTACTTC. It translates to CASRNRGYEQYF.